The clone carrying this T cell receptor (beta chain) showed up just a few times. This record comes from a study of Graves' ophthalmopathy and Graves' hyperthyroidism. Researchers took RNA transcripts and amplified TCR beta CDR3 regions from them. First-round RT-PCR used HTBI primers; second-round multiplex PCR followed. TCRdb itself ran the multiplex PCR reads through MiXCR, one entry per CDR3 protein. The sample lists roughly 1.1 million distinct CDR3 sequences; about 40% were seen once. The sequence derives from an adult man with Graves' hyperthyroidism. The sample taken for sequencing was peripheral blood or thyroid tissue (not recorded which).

CDR3 sequence reads: CASSRSSGTGELFF. The CDR3 DNA is TGTGCCAGCAGCCGATCTAGCGGCACCGGGGAGCTGTTTTTT. J is TRBJ2-2 and V is TRBV3-1, with 7 bases matching TRBD2. The CDR3 runs 14 residues. Trimming took 4 bases from V and 4 from J; bases not matched to a gene: 3. Germline CDR1 reads LGHDT; CDR2 reads YNNKEL (reference sequence).